This T cell receptor beta chain was found in a study of beta chain features in type 1 diabetes. Study context: All samples together contributed approximately 100 million sorted cells for examination.

The V and J ends lost 11 bases and 0 bases respectively, with 7 bases between them. This CDR3 contains 11 residues. In germline, CDR1 is SNHLY, CDR2 FYNNEI. Via CD45RO/CCR7/CD25/CD127/CD95/CD27, cells of the CD4+ naive, central memory, regulatory and stem cell-like memory subsets were sorted. TCRB transcripts that were expressed got sequenced, as all of the isolated RNA had been reverse transcribed. Assay: immunoSEQ multiplex PCR; the TCRdb copy retains only in-frame clones and omits some. There are 150,000 to 200,000 clones in the sample; around 63% occur only once, and roughly 0.092% lies in the top ten. General study results and limits: The influence of HLA type on TCRB rearrangement stayed undetermined. Shortening of TCRB CDR3s, moderate but significant, appeared in all four CD4+ subsets of Type 1 diabetes patients. In comparison with healthy donors, patients had naive, central memory and Treg TCRB repertoires that appeared more similar.

In this sample, this clone turned up a few times. The antigen is unknown. The sequencing sample was made of naive CD4+ T cells from blood. The TCR was taken from a man younger than 40 with type 1 diabetes. This rearrangement joins TRBV2 to TRBJ2-5; D might be TRBD1 (5 bases). As DNA, the CDR3 is TGTGCCGCGACAGACCAAGAGACCCAGTACTTC. Protein sequence: CAATDQETQYF.